These T cell receptor beta chains were read from a single sample in a study of early T cells in non-severe SARS-CoV-2 infection. One entry per CDR3 protein results from TCRdb running MiXCR on the 5' RACE reads. The sample yields around 70,000 distinct CDR3 sequences, 10% to 15% seen once. Sequenced input: whole blood. The source is an adult who was a healthcare worker with PCR-confirmed SARS-CoV-2 infection or an uninfected control (not recorded which). Both conserved end residues are part of each CDR3. The D gene is left open where the match is weak. Part of the rows lack a size; the others show once, few, many or a class for expanded clones.

TRBV7-3	TRBD2	TRBJ2-1	many	CASSLFGLAGEDNEQFF	TGTGCCAGCAGCTTATTTGGGCTAGCGGGAGAGGACAATGAGCAGTTCTTC
TRBV29-1	.	TRBJ2-3	many	CSVEESGRRADTQYF	TGCAGCGTTGAAGAATCAGGACGGAGGGCTGATACGCAGTATTTT
TRBV9	.	TRBJ2-3	.	CASSVVDSTDTQYF	TGTGCCAGCAGCGTAGTGGACTCAACAGATACGCAGTATTTT
TRBV27	.	TRBJ2-1	.	CASSSSEGSYNEQFF	TGTGCCAGCAGTTCCTCAGAGGGCTCCTACAATGAGCAGTTCTTC
TRBV28	.	TRBJ2-2	few	CASSTHNTGELFF	TGTGCCAGCAGTACTCATAACACCGGGGAGCTGTTTTTT
TRBV20-1	TRBD1	TRBJ2-7	few	CSASPGQVNTYEQYF	TGCAGTGCTAGCCCCGGACAGGTTAATACCTACGAGCAGTACTTC
TRBV28	TRBD2	TRBJ2-3	.	CASSSRGGSGTDTQYF	TGTGCCAGCTCGAGTCGGGGAGGGAGTGGCACAGATACGCAGTATTTT
TRBV6-6	.	TRBJ2-7	many	CASSPADSPSYEQYF	TGTGCCAGCAGTCCCGCCGACTCCCCCTCCTACGAGCAGTACTTC
TRBV28	.	TRBJ2-7	.	CASSSLGTTTHYEQYF	TGTGCCAGCAGTTCCCTTGGGACCACCACCCACTACGAGCAGTACTTC
TRBV7-6	.	TRBJ2-3	.	CASSLGRGRGRTDTQYF	TGTGCCAGCAGCTTAGGCCGGGGCCGAGGGCGCACAGATACGCAGTATTTT
TRBV7-2	.	TRBJ2-1	many	CASSSSFGGPPYEQFF	TGTGCCAGCAGCTCCTCTTTTGGAGGGCCCCCCTACGAGCAGTTCTTC
TRBV7-9	.	TRBJ1-4	.	CASSLQGTGNEKLFF	TGTGCCAGCAGCTTACAGGGGACCGGTAATGAAAAACTGTTTTTT
TRBV5-1	TRBD1	TRBJ1-1	.	CASSSTGVPEAFF	TGCGCCAGCAGCTCGACAGGGGTTCCTGAAGCTTTCTTC
TRBV27	.	TRBJ1-1	.	CASSWGPRATEAFF	TGTGCCAGCAGTTGGGGACCGCGAGCCACTGAAGCTTTCTTT
TRBV18	.	TRBJ1-1	many	CASSPLPGPRENTEAFF	TGTGCCAGCTCACCACTCCCGGGACCGAGGGAGAACACTGAAGCTTTCTTT
TRBV27	.	TRBJ2-7	many	CASRVGEGSEQYF	TGTGCCAGCAGGGTGGGCGAGGGGTCCGAGCAGTACTTC
TRBV28	.	TRBJ2-7	many	CASSESDILSSYEQYF	TGTGCCAGCAGTGAAAGTGACATCTTGAGCTCCTACGAGCAGTACTTC
TRBV18	.	TRBJ2-7	.	CASSPLSGGQYEQYF	TGTGCCAGCTCACCACTTTCGGGAGGACAGTACGAGCAGTACTTC
TRBV7-6	.	TRBJ2-1	many	CASSHRAEEQFF	TGTGCCAGCAGCCACCGGGCTGAAGAGCAGTTCTTC
TRBV7-9	.	TRBJ1-5	many	CASSLGIQGAQHF	TGTGCCAGCAGCTTAGGGATTCAAGGGGCCCAGCATTTT
TRBV20-1	.	TRBJ2-1	many	CSAKPLISVEWGEQFF	TGCAGTGCCAAACCTCTGATTAGCGTCGAGTGGGGTGAGCAGTTCTTC
TRBV6-1	.	TRBJ2-6	many	CASSEALAPSGANVLTF	TGTGCCAGCAGTGAAGCACTCGCCCCCTCTGGGGCCAACGTCCTGACTTTC
TRBV7-9	.	TRBJ1-2	many	CASSLGDYRVTRGYTF	TGTGCCAGCAGCTTAGGGGACTACAGGGTAACTAGAGGCTACACCTTC
TRBV11-2	.	TRBJ2-7	many	CASSSAPRGKSSYEQYF	TGTGCCAGCAGCTCCGCTCCTAGGGGGAAGAGCTCCTACGAGCAGTACTTC
TRBV11-2	.	TRBJ1-1	many	CASSPRDSEAFF	TGTGCCAGCAGCCCCAGGGATAGTGAAGCTTTCTTT
TRBV5-4	.	TRBJ2-7	.	CVSSSPETAYEQYF	TGTGTCAGCAGCTCTCCCGAGACCGCCTACGAGCAGTACTTC
TRBV20-1	.	TRBJ1-1	many	CSATFGRPRTEAFF	TGCAGTGCTACTTTCGGACGGCCGAGAACTGAAGCTTTCTTT
TRBV12-5	TRBD1	TRBJ2-2	many	CASGLFRQGTGELFF	TGTGCTAGTGGTTTGTTTAGACAGGGAACCGGGGAGCTGTTTTTT
TRBV7-3	.	TRBJ2-1	.	CASSLRGPYNEQFF	TGTGCCAGCAGCTTACGGGGGCCCTACAATGAGCAGTTCTTC
TRBV20-1	TRBD1	TRBJ2-3	.	CSASLLEGGPSGTQYF	TGCAGTGCTAGCTTGCTCGAAGGGGGCCCCTCGGGTACGCAGTATTTT
TRBV20-1	.	TRBJ1-1	.	CSAIGGFRALTEAFF	TGCAGTGCTATAGGAGGTTTTCGGGCGTTAACTGAAGCTTTCTTT
TRBV11-1	TRBD2	TRBJ2-1	.	CASSPGRGDEQFF	TGTGCCAGCAGCCCCGGTCGGGGGGACGAGCAGTTCTTC
TRBV5-1	.	TRBJ2-5	many	CASSLGLNFARETQYF	TGCGCCAGCAGCTTGGGACTGAACTTTGCTCGAGAGACCCAGTACTTC
TRBV28	.	TRBJ2-6	many	CASSFFPGRKVSGANVLTF	TGTGCCAGCAGTTTCTTCCCGGGACGGAAAGTCTCTGGGGCCAACGTCCTGACTTTC
TRBV28	TRBD1	TRBJ1-2	.	CASSLRGLGYTF	TGTGCCAGCAGTTTGAGGGGGCTCGGCTACACCTTC
TRBV3-1	.	TRBJ2-4	many	CASSQDSLSGTPNIQYF	TGTGCCAGCAGCCAAGATTCTTTATCCGGGACCCCAAACATTCAGTACTTC
TRBV27	.	TRBJ1-2	few	CASSLGNNYGYTF	TGTGCCAGCAGTTTGGGAAATAACTATGGCTACACCTTC
TRBV10-3	TRBD2	TRBJ2-7	many	CAISESGTGHYEQYF	TGTGCCATCAGTGAGAGCGGGACGGGGCACTACGAGCAGTACTTC
TRBV20-1	TRBD2	TRBJ2-7	many	CSVSTSESTYEQYF	TGCAGTGTTTCGACTAGCGAGAGCACCTACGAGCAGTACTTC
TRBV2	.	TRBJ2-7	.	CAGSVSAYEQYF	TGTGCCGGCAGTGTGTCAGCCTACGAGCAGTACTTC